This section outlines one T cell receptor beta chain sequence together with its context. The record originates from a study of blood T cell repertoires in COVID-19. Only in-frame clones appear in the TCRdb table, and some are missing; sequencing was by immunoSEQ multiplex PCR. This sample has more than 300,000 clones, with roughly nine tenths found just once. This CDR3 region has 14 residues. Germline V gives CDR1 SQVTM, CDR2 ANQGSEA. With 6 bases removed from V and 5 bases from J, the gap between germline ends came to 17 bases. This TCR came from a woman between 40 and 55 years old who had been exposed to COVID-19. Sequenced material: PBMCs or T cells enriched from blood (not recorded which). This chain connects TRBV29-1 to TRBJ1-5, with TRBD1 as a possible D gene (5 bases). The CDR3, as DNA: TGCAGCGTGGCCGGGGCGGGGAGGGATCAGCCCCAGCATTTT. As protein: CSVAGAGRDQPQHF.